The 11 T cell receptor beta chains in this list originate from one sample, sequenced in a study of cytomegalovirus exposure and HLA in healthy donors. Assay used: immunoSEQ multiplex PCR; TCRdb lists only in-frame clones, some missing. The sample lists a few hundred thousand clones, roughly 90% occurring once. The sequenced sample consisted of PBMCs. These receptors were collected from a woman younger than 30 in good health and CMV-seronegative.

The chain employs TRBV5-6 and TRBJ2-7; the D gene is possibly TRBD1 (5 bases). Per germline, CDR1 SGHDT and CDR2 YYEEEE. This CDR3 is 14 amino acids long. The ends were cut back, 1 base at V and 3 bases at J, with 11 bases in the middle. DNA of the CDR3: TGTGCCAGCAGCTTGAACAGGATAAACTACGAGCAGTACTTC. Translation gives CASSLNRINYEQYF.

The rearrangement uses TRBV6-6 and TRBJ2-7; 8 positions agree with TRBD2. J gave up 6 bases and V 4 bases, and 14 bases lay outside the gene matches. CDR1 is MNHNY and CDR2 is SVGAGI in the germline V gene (reference sequence). This CDR3 is built from 16 residues. CDR3 sequence (DNA): TGTGCCAGCAGTTCCGTTTATCGCGGGAGGCTCGGCGAGCAGTACTTC. Its protein product is CASSSVYRGRLGEQYF.

The chain is built from TRBV5-1 and TRBJ2-1, with D tentatively TRBD1 (5 bases). The CDR3 totals 15 residues. With 3 bases removed from V and 2 bases from J, the gap between germline ends came to 12 bases. CDR1 and CDR2 from the germline V gene are SGHRS and YFSETQ. This CDR3 reads CASSYQGGAYNEQFF. The CDR3 nucleotides read TGCGCCAGCAGCTACCAGGGTGGGGCCTACAATGAGCAGTTCTTC.

A remark on this clone: At one end the junction does not follow the germline gene, possibly because of a read error. The chain links TRBV7-7 to TRBJ2-2, with 7 bases identical to TRBD2. Germline CDR1 SSHAT, CDR2 FNYEAQ (reference sequence). This CDR3 has 18 amino acids. The CDR3 DNA reads TGTGCTAGCAGCCCGGACTTCGGACTAGTATTCGACACCGGGGAGCTGTTTTTT. Translated, it gives CASSPDFGLVFDTGELFF.

The chain links TRBV6-1 to TRBJ2-3, with a tentative D call TRBD2 (7 bases). The CDR3 sequence is 14 residues long. The V gene lost 8 bases and the J gene lost 4 bases, with 16 bases spanning the gap. Germline lookup yields CDR1 MNHNS and CDR2 SASEGT. Here the CDR3 reads CASGFGRGADTQYF. CDR3 coding DNA: TGTGCCAGCGGATTTGGGAGGGGGGCAGATACGCAGTATTTT.

This clone was recorded a few times. This chain uses TRBV6-6 with TRBJ2-5; the match to TRBD2 covers 9 bases. Germline V gene lookup returns CDR1 MNHNY and CDR2 SVGAGI (reference sequence). CDR3 length: 15 residues. V was clipped by 6 bases and J by 4 bases; unmatched bases: 9. CDR3: CASSPSGISPETQYF. The CDR3 nucleotides read TGTGCCAGCAGCCCTAGCGGGATAAGTCCAGAGACCCAGTACTTC.

J is TRBJ1-4 and V is TRBV6-6; D unclear. CDR1 and CDR2 (germline): MNHNY, SVGAGI (reference sequence). The ends were cut back, 0 bases at V and 8 bases at J, with 4 bases in the middle. The CDR3 length is 12 residues. The DNA of the CDR3 is TGTGCCAGCAGTTACTCAGCCGAAAAACTGTTTTTT. Translated, it gives CASSYSAEKLFF.

The genes are TRBV6-6 and TRBJ2-1, with a weak D call TRBD2 (6 bases). V shed 6 bases and J shed 6 bases, with 18 bases lying between them. CDR1 is MNHNY, CDR2 SVGAGI, per germline (reference sequence). The CDR3 runs 15 residues. CDR3 bases: TGTGCCAGCAGGCCGGGAGCCTCAAAGGGCAATGAGCAGTTCTTC. This gives the protein CASRPGASKGNEQFF.

In this sample, this clone turned up a few times. V usage is TRBV7-9 and J usage is TRBJ1-2, with D tentatively TRBD1 (5 bases). The germline V gene has CDR1 SEHNR and CDR2 FQNEAQ (reference sequence). The CDR3 covers 13 residues. V was pared by 2 bases and J by 7 bases, with 11 bases between. This CDR3 reads CASSLSGWSGYTF. The CDR3 bases are TGTGCCAGCAGCTTATCAGGGTGGTCTGGCTACACCTTC.

The chain links TRBV9 to TRBJ2-1, with 9 bases identical to TRBD2. V was pared by 0 bases and J by 0 bases, with 19 bases of the junction left unmatched. Germline V gives CDR1 SGDLS, CDR2 YYNGEE. The CDR3 is made up of 22 amino acids. This chain's CDR3 is CASSVEGRSAGGTRSSYNEQFF. The DNA for the CDR3 is TGTGCCAGCAGCGTAGAGGGTAGGTCAGCGGGAGGCACGCGGAGCTCCTACAATGAGCAGTTCTTC.

The CDR3 region has the DNA TGTGCCAGCAGTTTAAGGGCTAGCGGGACCAGCTCCTACGAGCAGTACTTC. It codes for CASSLRASGTSSYEQYF. V gene TRBV27 combines with J gene TRBJ2-7; 9 bases are shared with TRBD2. Germline values: CDR1 MNHEY, CDR2 SMNVEV (reference sequence). The J segment lost 0 bases and the V segment lost 2 bases, leaving 8 bases of the junction unmatched. The length of the CDR3 is 17 residues.